This paragraph reports one TCR beta chain. As yet, its antigen is unknown. This specimen comes from a study of T-cell reconstitution after alpha-beta-depleted transplantation in children. Whole-study findings and limits: Newly produced T cells mostly accounted for T-cell counts and diversity one year post-transplant. Surviving recipient T cells and thymic progenitors underlay high day-60 TCRbeta diversity in some patients. About two months after transplant, alpha-beta T cells reportedly came from several hundred expanded graft clones.

The authors prepared the TCRbeta library with unique molecular identifiers. TCRdb independently ran MiXCR on the PCR reads; one entry per CDR3 protein. Of about 900,000 distinct CDR3 sequences detected, roughly 31% appear once; the ten largest clones hold about 28%. Germline CDR1 is SGHTA and CDR2 is FQGTGA. Between the trimmed V and J ends, which lost 1 base and 9 bases, there was a span of 13 bases. This CDR3 has 13 residues. This clonotype was obtained from a boy under two years old who had a stem cell transplant for SCID, so the T cells may come from the graft donor. The starting material was PBMCs, mostly from graft donor cells, obtained 360 days after TCRalphabeta/CD19-depleted stem cell transplant. V is TRBV7-3 and J is TRBJ2-7; D is perhaps TRBD1 or TRBD2 (5 bases each). CDR3 DNA sequence: TGTGCCAGCAGCTTAAGGGACCCCGGAATGCAGTACTTC. Its translation is CASSLRDPGMQYF.